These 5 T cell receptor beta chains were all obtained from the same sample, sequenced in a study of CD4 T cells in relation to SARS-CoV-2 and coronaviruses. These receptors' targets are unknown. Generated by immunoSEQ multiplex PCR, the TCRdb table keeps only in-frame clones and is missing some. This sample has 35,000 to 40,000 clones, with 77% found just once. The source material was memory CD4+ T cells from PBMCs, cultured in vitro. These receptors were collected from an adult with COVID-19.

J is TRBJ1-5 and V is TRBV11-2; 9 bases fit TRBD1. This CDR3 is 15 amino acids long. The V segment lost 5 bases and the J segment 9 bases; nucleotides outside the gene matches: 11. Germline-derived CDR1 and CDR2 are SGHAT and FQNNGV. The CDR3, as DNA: TGTGCCAGCAGCCTAGGACAGGGGCCGTTGGTGCCCCAGCATTTT. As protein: CASSLGQGPLVPQHF.

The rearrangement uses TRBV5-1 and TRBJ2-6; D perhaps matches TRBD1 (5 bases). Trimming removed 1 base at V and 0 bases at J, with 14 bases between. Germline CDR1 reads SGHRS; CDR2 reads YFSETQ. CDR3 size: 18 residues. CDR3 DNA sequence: TGCGCCAGCAGCTTGTCTGGGGCGAAAAACTCTGGGGCCAACGTCCTGACTTTC. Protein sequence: CASSLSGAKNSGANVLTF.

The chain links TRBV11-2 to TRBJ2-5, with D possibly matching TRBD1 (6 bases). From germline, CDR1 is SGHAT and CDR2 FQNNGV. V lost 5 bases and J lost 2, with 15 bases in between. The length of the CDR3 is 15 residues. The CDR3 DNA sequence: TGTGCCAGCAGCACTGGGACAACCAGTCAAGAGACCCAGTACTTC. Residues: CASSTGTTSQETQYF.

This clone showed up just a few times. The chain's CDR3 is CATSDPNVVTGELFF. The CDR3 DNA is TGTGCCACCAGTGATCCAAACGTCGTCACCGGGGAGCTGTTTTTT. The V call is TRBV24-1, the J call TRBJ2-2; D is uncertain. Trimming took 3 bases from V and 4 from J, leaving 11 bases between them. In germline, CDR1 is KGHDR, CDR2 SFDVKD. This CDR3 is built from 15 residues.

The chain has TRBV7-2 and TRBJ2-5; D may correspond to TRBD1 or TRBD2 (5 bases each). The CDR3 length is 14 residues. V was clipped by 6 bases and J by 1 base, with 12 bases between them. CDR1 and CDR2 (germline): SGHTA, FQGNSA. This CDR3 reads CASRRGPLQETQYF. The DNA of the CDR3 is TGTGCCAGCAGGAGGGGCCCCCTCCAAGAGACCCAGTACTTC.